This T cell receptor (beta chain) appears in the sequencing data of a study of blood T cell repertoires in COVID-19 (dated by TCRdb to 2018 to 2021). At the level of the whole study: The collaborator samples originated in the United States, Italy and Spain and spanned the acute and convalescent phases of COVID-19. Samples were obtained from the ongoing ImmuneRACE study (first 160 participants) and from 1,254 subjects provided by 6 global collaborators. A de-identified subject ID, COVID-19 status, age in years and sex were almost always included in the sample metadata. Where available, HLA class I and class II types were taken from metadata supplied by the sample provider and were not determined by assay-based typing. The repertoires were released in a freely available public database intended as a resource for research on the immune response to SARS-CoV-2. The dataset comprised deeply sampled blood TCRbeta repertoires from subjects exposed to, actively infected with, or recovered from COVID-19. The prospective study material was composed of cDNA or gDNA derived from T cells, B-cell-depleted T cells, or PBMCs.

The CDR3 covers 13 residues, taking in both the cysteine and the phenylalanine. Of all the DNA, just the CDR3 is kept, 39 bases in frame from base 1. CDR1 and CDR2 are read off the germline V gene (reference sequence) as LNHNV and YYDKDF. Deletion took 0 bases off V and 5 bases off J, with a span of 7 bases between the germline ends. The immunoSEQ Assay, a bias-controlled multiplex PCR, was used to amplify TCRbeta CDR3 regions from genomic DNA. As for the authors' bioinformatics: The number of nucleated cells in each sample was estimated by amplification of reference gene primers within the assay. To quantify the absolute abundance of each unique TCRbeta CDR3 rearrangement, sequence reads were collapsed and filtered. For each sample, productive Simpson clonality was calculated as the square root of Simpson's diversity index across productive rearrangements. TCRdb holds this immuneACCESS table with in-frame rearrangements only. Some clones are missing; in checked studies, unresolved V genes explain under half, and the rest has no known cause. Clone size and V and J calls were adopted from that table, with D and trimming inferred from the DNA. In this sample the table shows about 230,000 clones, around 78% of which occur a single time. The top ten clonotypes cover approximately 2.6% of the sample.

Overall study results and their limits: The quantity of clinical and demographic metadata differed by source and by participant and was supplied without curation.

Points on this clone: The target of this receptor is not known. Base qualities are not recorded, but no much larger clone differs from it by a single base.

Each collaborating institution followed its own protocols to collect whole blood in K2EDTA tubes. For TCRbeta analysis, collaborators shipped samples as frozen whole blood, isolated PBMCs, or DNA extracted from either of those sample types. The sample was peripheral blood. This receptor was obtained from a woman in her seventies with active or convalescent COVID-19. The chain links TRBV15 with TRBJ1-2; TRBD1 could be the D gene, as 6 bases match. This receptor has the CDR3 CATSRDRGYGYTF. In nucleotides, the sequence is TGTGCCACCAGCAGAGACAGGGGTTATGGCTACACCTTC.